This is a list of T cell receptor beta chains from one sample in a study of beta chain features in type 1 diabetes. Clones were sequenced by immunoSEQ multiplex PCR, and TCRdb holds only the in-frame ones, with some missing. The data show 150,000 to 190,000 clones, with 11% seen just once and about 2% held by the top ten. The sequencing sample was made of central memory CD4+ T cells from blood. These TCRs come from a man aged 18 to 30 in good health. Each CDR3 is given with its conserved first and last residue. The order of the fields is J gene, clone size, V gene, D gene, CDR3 DNA, CDR3 protein. D genes are given only for firm matches. Size values are once, few and many counts, or a class for expanded clones, and some rows have none.

TRBJ2-4	.	TRBV7-2	TRBD2	TGTGCCAGCACGGGGGAGGGGCTAGCCAAAAACATTCAGTACTTC	CASTGEGLAKNIQYF
TRBJ1-2	.	TRBV18	TRBD1	TGTGCCAGCTCACCTTCTAAGACAGGGGTTGGCTACACCTTC	CASSPSKTGVGYTF
TRBJ1-2	few	TRBV28	.	TGTGCCAGCAGTTTAGGGGACACGGTTCGTGGCTACACCTTC	CASSLGDTVRGYTF
TRBJ2-5	.	TRBV5-4	.	TGTGCCAGCAGCCAACGGACAGTCCAATCGAGGGAGACCCAGTACTTC	CASSQRTVQSRETQYF
TRBJ2-7	.	TRBV28	.	TGTGCCAGCAGTTTCAACCTCAACGAGCAGTACTTC	CASSFNLNEQYF
TRBJ2-3	few	TRBV9	.	TGTGCCAGCAGCGTAGGCGGGATGTGGACAGATACGCAGTATTTT	CASSVGGMWTDTQYF
TRBJ2-1	few	TRBV28	.	TGTGCCAGCAGGGCCCTCAGGGCTCATTTCTTC	CASRALRAHFF
TRBJ2-5	few	TRBV7-2	TRBD1	TGTGCCAGCAGCTTATTAGGGGGCCGGGTGACCCAGTACTTC	CASSLLGGRVTQYF
TRBJ2-3	.	TRBV7-3	.	TGTGCCAGCAGCTTAAACAGGGCAGATACGCAGTATTTT	CASSLNRADTQYF
TRBJ2-3	.	TRBV4-3	TRBD2	TGCGCCAGCAGCCAGTTAGCGGGAAGGGACGCAGATACGCAGTATTTT	CASSQLAGRDADTQYF
TRBJ1-1	few	TRBV6-4	TRBD1	TGTGCCAGCAGTGCCGAACAGGGGAGCACTGAAGCTTTCTTT	CASSAEQGSTEAFF
TRBJ2-7	.	TRBV21-1	.	TGTGCCAGCAGCAAAGGCCGACTTGAAGACGCCCGCTCCTACGAGCAGTACTTC	CASSKGRLEDARSYEQYF
TRBJ2-7	many	TRBV30	TRBD1	TGTGCCTGGAGTCACCCGGGACAGGGCACCTACGAGCAGTACTTC	CAWSHPGQGTYEQYF
TRBJ1-1	.	TRBV4-3	.	TGCGCCAGCAGCCCGCGGGGAAGCCACACTGAAGCTTTCTTT	CASSPRGSHTEAFF
TRBJ2-3	.	TRBV11-3	TRBD1	TGTGCCAGCAGCGTGAGGACAGGGGCGGGAGATACGCAGTATTTT	CASSVRTGAGDTQYF